A selection of T cell receptor beta chains follows, all from one sample in a study of cytomegalovirus exposure and HLA in healthy donors. Clones were read by immunoSEQ multiplex PCR, and TCRdb kept only the in-frame ones, dropping some. Of approximately 140,000 clones in the sample, 66% are singletons; the top ten hold 6.5%. Sequencing input: PBMCs. The receptors shown here come from a woman aged 55 to 70 in good health and CMV-seronegative. CDR3s include the opening cysteine and the closing phenylalanine or tryptophan. D genes are given only for firm matches. Only part of the rows carry a size: once, few, many, or a class if the clone is expanded.

cdr3_nt cdr3_aa clone_size j_call d_call v_call
TGTGCCAGCAGTTTAGGGACAGGGGGAAGCTATGGCTACACCTTC CASSLGTGGSYGYTF - TRBJ1-2 TRBD1 TRBV27
TGTGCCAGCAGCTTAGTTGGTAGCGGGGTGTACAATGAGCAGTTCTTC CASSLVGSGVYNEQFF - TRBJ2-1 TRBD2 TRBV7-2
TGTGCCAGCAGCTTGGCGGCCAGGGGCAGGACTGAAGCTTTCTTT CASSLAARGRTEAFF - TRBJ1-1 - TRBV5-6
TGTGCCAGCAGTTTACAGGGAGGCAGCACTGAAGCTTTCTTT CASSLQGGSTEAFF - TRBJ1-1 - TRBV27
TGTGCCAGCAGTTACTCGAGATTGGGACAGGGGTTCGAGCAGTACTTC CASSYSRLGQGFEQYF - TRBJ2-7 TRBD1 TRBV6-5
TGTGCCAGCAGTGTGGACAGTTATAATTCACCCCTCCACTTT CASSVDSYNSPLHF - TRBJ1-6 - TRBV6-6
TGCGCCAGCAGCTTGGGTAGAGGGGGCGCGTCTTATGGAGAGACCCAGTACTTC CASSLGRGGASYGETQYF few TRBJ2-5 TRBD1 TRBV5-1
- CASSSSTGKRSNQPQHF - TRBJ1-5 - TRBV28
TGTGCTAGTGGCCTTGACCGGGACACATACTACAATGAGCAGTTCTTC CASGLDRDTYYNEQFF - TRBJ2-1 - TRBV12-5
TGTGCCAGCAGCCAGGACAGGGTGGACACTGAAGCTTTCTTT CASSQDRVDTEAFF few TRBJ1-1 TRBD1 TRBV5-6
TGTGCCATCAGGGGGACTAGCGGGTACTCCTACGAGCAGTACTTC CAIRGTSGYSYEQYF - TRBJ2-7 TRBD2 TRBV10-3
TGTGCCAGCAGTTTAGGGACTTTATGGCAGTTCTTC CASSLGTLWQFF many TRBJ2-1 - TRBV28
TGTGCCAGCAGCGCCACTAGCGGGTACGAGCAGTACTTC CASSATSGYEQYF - TRBJ2-7 TRBD2 TRBV7-3
TGTGCCAGCAGGTTACGGTCAGGGGGGTATGGCTACACCTTC CASRLRSGGYGYTF - TRBJ1-2 TRBD1 TRBV13
TGTGCCAGCAGCCAAGATTTGGGGGCCCGGGGCTACACCTTC CASSQDLGARGYTF - TRBJ1-2 - TRBV14
TGTGCCAGCAGTATACCCACTAGCGGGGGGCTGGAGACCCAGTACTTC CASSIPTSGGLETQYF - TRBJ2-5 TRBD2 TRBV6-6
TGTGCCAGCAGTAATCCGGTTAGAGCCGCCCGGGGGCAGTTCTTC CASSNPVRAARGQFF once TRBJ2-1 - TRBV7-2
TGTGCCAGCAGCCCTGTCGGGGGGGCCCAGTATGAGCAGTTCTTC CASSPVGGAQYEQFF - TRBJ2-1 TRBD2 TRBV6-5
TGTGCCAGCAGTTTCCTCGACAGGGGGCGAGGCTACACCTTC CASSFLDRGRGYTF - TRBJ1-2 TRBD1 TRBV27
TGTGCCAGCAGCCTGTCGGGGAGTGAAAAACTGTTTTTT CASSLSGSEKLFF - TRBJ1-4 - TRBV5-4
TGTGCCAGTAGTCTCAGACTAGCGGGATCGGCCGGGGAGCTGTTTTTT CASSLRLAGSAGELFF - TRBJ2-2 TRBD2 TRBV19
TGTGCCAGCACGGCGGGTGATAACTACAATGAGCAGTTCTTC CASTAGDNYNEQFF - TRBJ2-1 - TRBV27
TGTGCCAGCAGCCCGCAGGTTGTACTAGGATTGGGGGAGACCCAGTACTTC CASSPQVVLGLGETQYF - TRBJ2-5 - TRBV9
TGTGCCAGCAGTGAACGAACTAGCGGGGGCTATGAGCAGTTCTTC CASSERTSGGYEQFF - TRBJ2-1 TRBD2 TRBV6-1
TGTGCCAGCAGTGAAACGACTAGCGGGAGGGCCCGGGAGACCCAGTACTTC CASSETTSGRARETQYF - TRBJ2-5 TRBD2 TRBV7-2
TGTGCCAGTGGGACAGGGTCCTACGAGCAGTACTTC CASGTGSYEQYF - TRBJ2-7 TRBD1 TRBV7-9
TGTGCCAGCAGCGGAACCGGGACAGGTAGAGATGGCTACACCTTC CASSGTGTGRDGYTF - TRBJ1-2 TRBD1 TRBV5-5
TGTGCCAGCAGTGAGAGCGGGGGCCACAATGAGCAGTTCTTC CASSESGGHNEQFF - TRBJ2-1 TRBD2 TRBV6-4